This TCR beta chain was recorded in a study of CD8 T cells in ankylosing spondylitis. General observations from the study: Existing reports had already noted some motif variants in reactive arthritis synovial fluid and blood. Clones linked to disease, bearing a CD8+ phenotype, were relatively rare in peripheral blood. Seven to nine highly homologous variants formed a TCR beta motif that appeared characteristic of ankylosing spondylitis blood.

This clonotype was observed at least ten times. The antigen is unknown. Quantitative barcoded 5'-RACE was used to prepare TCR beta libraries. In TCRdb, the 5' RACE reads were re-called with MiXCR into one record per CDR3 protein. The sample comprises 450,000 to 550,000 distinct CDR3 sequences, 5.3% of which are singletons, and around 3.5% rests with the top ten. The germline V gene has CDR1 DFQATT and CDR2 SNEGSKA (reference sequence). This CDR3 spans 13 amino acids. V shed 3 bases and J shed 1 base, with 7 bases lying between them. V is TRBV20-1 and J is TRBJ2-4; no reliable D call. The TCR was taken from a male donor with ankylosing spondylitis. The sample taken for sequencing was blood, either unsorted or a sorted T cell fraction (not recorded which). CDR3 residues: CSARLTAKNIQYF. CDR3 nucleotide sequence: TGCAGTGCTAGGCTGACGGCCAAAAACATTCAGTACTTC.